A single sample gave rise to the 26 T cell receptor beta chains below, sequenced in a study of identical twins. MiXCR was run by TCRdb on the 5' RACE reads, yielding one entry per CDR3 protein. This repertoire shows hundreds of thousands of distinct CDR3 sequences, roughly 6.6% found once; its top ten account for roughly 1.5%. These data also featured in a second study, about yellow fever vaccine responses in identical twins.

Sequenced material: PBMCs. The receptors shown here come from a woman between 18 and 29 years old in good health.

Many counts were recorded for this clonotype. V gene TRBV24-1 combines with J gene TRBJ2-1, with a possible D match to TRBD1 (5 bases). Germline V gives CDR1 KGHDR, CDR2 SFDVKD. The CDR3 totals 16 residues. V was trimmed by 3 bases and J by 4 bases, leaving 15 bases between them. CDR3 nucleotide sequence: TGTGCCACCAGTGATCCTGAGACAGAACTATACAATGAGCAGTTCTTC. Its translation: CATSDPETELYNEQFF.

The V gene is TRBV27, the J gene TRBJ2-4; 8 bases match TRBD1. V lost 0 bases to trimming and J lost 4 bases; unmatched junction nucleotides: 5. Looked up from germline, CDR1 is MNHEY and CDR2 is SMNVEV (reference sequence). The CDR3 is 16 residues long. CDR3 sequence: CASSLSPRTGKNIQYF. The CDR3 DNA reads as TGTGCCAGCAGTTTATCCCCTCGGACAGGGAAAAACATTCAGTACTTC.

The chain joins TRBV2 to TRBJ2-2, with a possible D match to TRBD2 (6 bases). V was clipped by 4 bases and J by 2 bases, with 8 bases between them. This CDR3 comprises 14 residues. Germline V gene data show CDR1 as SNHLY and CDR2 as FYNNEI. The chain's CDR3 is CASSVGSNTGELFF. Here the CDR3 DNA reads TGTGCCAGCAGTGTCGGGAGTAACACCGGGGAGCTGTTTTTT.

V and J are TRBV4-1 and TRBJ2-7; 9 nucleotides line up with TRBD2. With V trimmed by 0 bases and J by 2 bases, 8 bases remained unmatched. The V gene's germline CDR1 is MGHRA and CDR2 YSYEKL. This CDR3 contains 17 residues. Here the CDR3 DNA reads TGCGCCAGCAGCCAAGATCCGTGGAGCGGGAGGACCTACGAGCAGTACTTC. Amino acid sequence: CASSQDPWSGRTYEQYF.

This clonotype has just a few counts. This sequence joins TRBV7-9 and TRBJ2-1; TRBD2 might be the D (6 bases). Germline CDR1 is SEHNR and CDR2 is FQNEAQ (reference sequence). The V end was cut by 5 bases, the J end by 4 bases, with 12 bases between. The CDR3 runs to 14 residues. The CDR3 protein is CASSPPGEYNEQFF. The DNA of the CDR3 is TGTGCCAGCAGCCCCCCGGGGGAGTACAATGAGCAGTTCTTC.

This clonotype was recorded a few times. The J gene is TRBJ1-1, the V gene TRBV9; possible D gene TRBD1, 6 bases. Between the trimmed V and J ends, which lost 0 bases and 2 bases, there was a span of 8 bases. CDR3 length: 14 amino acids. The germline V gene has CDR1 SGDLS and CDR2 YYNGEE. This chain's CDR3 is CASSVAGGNTEAFF. The CDR3 DNA reads TGTGCCAGCAGCGTAGCTGGGGGCAACACTGAAGCTTTCTTT.

This rearrangement joins TRBV12-3 or TRBV12-4 to TRBJ2-1; D might be TRBD1 or TRBD2, each matching 6 bases. The CDR3 runs to 16 residues. The V gene lost 6 bases and the J gene lost 0 bases, with 15 bases spanning the gap. The CDR3 DNA reads as TGTGCCAGCAGAACGGAGGGGGTAAGCTCCTACAATGAGCAGTTCTTC. This sequence encodes CASRTEGVSSYNEQFF.

This clonotype was observed many times. The gene calls are TRBV24-1 and TRBJ2-5; weak D call: TRBD2 (5 bases). Trimming took off 5 bases at V and 1 base at J, with 10 bases between the two ends. CDR1 and CDR2 from the germline V gene are KGHDR and SFDVKD. The CDR3 has 14 amino acids. In DNA form, the CDR3 reads TGTGCCACCAGTGGGGTCGGGATCCAAGAGACCCAGTACTTC. Translation gives CATSGVGIQETQYF.

This clonotype was seen ten or more times. This chain uses TRBV4-1 with TRBJ2-7; 7 bases line up with TRBD2. This CDR3 contains 13 residues. V dropped 0 bases and J dropped 4; count of bases not matched to a gene: 0. Germline V gives CDR1 MGHRA, CDR2 YSYEKL. CDR3 sequence (DNA): TGCGCCAGCAGCCAAGAGGGGGGGTACGAGCAGTACGTC. Protein product: CASSQEGGYEQYV.

This clonotype was seen more than once but under ten times. V usage is TRBV4-1 and J usage is TRBJ2-7, with D unclear. V was trimmed by 5 bases and J by 1 base, leaving 15 bases between them. The CDR3 loop spans 15 amino acids. The V gene's germline CDR1 is MGHRA and CDR2 YSYEKL. The CDR3 spells CASSNPPRESYEQYF. The CDR3 coding sequence is TGCGCCAGCAGCAACCCACCCAGAGAATCCTACGAGCAGTACTTC.

The table lists this clonotype with many counts. V and J are TRBV12-3 or TRBV12-4 and TRBJ2-2; 7 bases align to TRBD1. V lost 8 bases, J lost 0 bases, and 6 bases stayed unmatched. This CDR3 region has 15 residues. In DNA, the CDR3 is TGTGCCAGCTACCGGGGACAGACGAACACCGGGGAGCTGTTTTTT. It translates to CASYRGQTNTGELFF.

This clonotype showed up many times. The J gene is TRBJ1-2, the V gene TRBV3-1; 7 nucleotides match TRBD1. The germline V gene encodes CDR1 LGHDT and CDR2 YNNKEL (reference sequence). The CDR3 is made up of 15 amino acids. The J segment lost 3 bases and the V segment lost 1 base, leaving 5 bases of the junction unmatched. CDR3 nucleotide sequence: TGTGCCAGCAGCCAAGCCGACAGGGCTTACTATGGCTACACCTTC. Amino acid sequence: CASSQADRAYYGYTF.

The chain has TRBV5-1 and TRBJ1-2; TRBD1 aligns across 12 bases. The CDR3 loop spans 15 amino acids. The germline V gene has CDR1 SGHRS and CDR2 YFSETQ. Trimming removed 4 bases from V and 7 bases from J; junction bases left unmatched: 8. CDR3 protein: CASSPGTGGAGGYTF. CDR3 coding DNA: TGCGCCAGCAGCCCTGGGACAGGGGGCGCGGGTGGCTACACCTTC.

This clonotype turned up a few times. The chain carries TRBV6-6 and TRBJ1-4, with a tentative D call TRBD1 (6 bases). Trimming left V 5 bases short and J 7 bases short, with 11 bases between. From germline, CDR1 is MNHNY and CDR2 SVGAGI (reference sequence). The CDR3 consists of 13 residues. CDR3 region: CASSKQGSEKLFF. The CDR3 region has the DNA TGTGCCAGCAGTAAACAGGGCAGTGAAAAACTGTTTTTT.

This clonotype was counted many times. This chain connects TRBV7-2 to TRBJ1-5, with D perhaps TRBD1 (6 bases). V lost 5 bases and J 2 bases, leaving 13 bases between the germline ends. Germline loops: CDR1 SGHTA, CDR2 FQGNSA. This CDR3 has 15 amino acids. The CDR3 DNA follows: TGTGCCAGCAGCCCTGGGGGGGCTGGCAATCAGCCCCAGCATTTT. It yields the protein CASSPGGAGNQPQHF.

Many counts were recorded for this clonotype. The chain employs TRBV15 and TRBJ1-2; D is ambiguous. The CDR3 is 17 amino acids. Trimming pared 0 bases from V and 1 base from J, leaving 15 bases between. Per the germline V gene, CDR1 is LNHNV and CDR2 is YYDKDF (reference sequence). In nucleotides, the CDR3 is TGTGCCACCAGCAGAGATCGCGTCGGAGGACGTAACTATGGCTACACCTTC. This encodes CATSRDRVGGRNYGYTF.

The chain has TRBV18 and TRBJ2-7; tentative D call: TRBD1 (7 bases). The CDR3 totals 15 residues. The ends were cut back, 6 bases at V and 3 bases at J, with 18 bases in the middle. Germline loops: CDR1 KGHSH, CDR2 LQKENI. The CDR3 coding sequence is TGTGCCAGCTCCCCTGGGCGGGGACAGCTCTACGAGCAGTACTTC. It encodes CASSPGRGQLYEQYF.

This clonotype was observed many times. This sequence joins TRBV15 and TRBJ2-5; TRBD1 might be the D (6 bases). V lost 1 base to trimming and J lost 5 bases, with 14 bases between them. This CDR3 contains 15 residues. Germline V gives CDR1 LNHNV, CDR2 YYDKDF (reference sequence). CDR3 DNA sequence: TGTGCCACCAGCAGAGTCCGGCAGGGGATGGAGACCCAGTACTTC. It yields the protein CATSRVRQGMETQYF.

Only a few counts were recorded for this clonotype. The chain employs TRBV7-9 and TRBJ2-7; D unclear. Germline CDR1 is SEHNR and CDR2 is FQNEAQ (reference sequence). V was trimmed by 5 bases and J by 0 bases, leaving 17 bases between them. The CDR3 runs 16 residues. Here the CDR3 reads CASSPNHGRHSYEQYF. In nucleotides, the CDR3 is TGTGCCAGCAGCCCAAACCATGGGCGGCACTCCTACGAGCAGTACTTC.

J is TRBJ2-2 and V is TRBV12-3 or TRBV12-4; TRBD1 matches at 7 bases. The CDR3 loop spans 16 amino acids. With V trimmed by 7 bases and J by 0 bases, 8 bases remained unmatched. CDR3 sequence: CASNGPGTANTGELFF. CDR3 DNA sequence: TGTGCCAGCAATGGCCCCGGGACAGCGAACACCGGGGAGCTGTTTTTT.

Many counts were recorded for this clonotype. The rearrangement joins TRBV29-1 to TRBJ2-3; TRBD2 agrees at 8 bases. CDR1 is SQVTM, CDR2 ANQGSEA, per germline. This CDR3 contains 14 residues. V dropped 6 bases and J dropped 5; count of bases not matched to a gene: 10. CDR3 region: CSVHGRLAIDTQYF. CDR3 DNA sequence: TGCAGCGTCCACGGACGACTAGCGATAGATACGCAGTATTTT.

This clonotype was counted between two and nine times. The chain joins TRBV20-1 to TRBJ1-1; the D gene is possibly TRBD1 (5 bases). Per germline, CDR1 DFQATT and CDR2 SNEGSKA (reference sequence). The CDR3 consists of 15 residues. Trimming removed 3 bases at V and 0 bases at J, with 14 bases between. CDR3 bases: TGCAGTGCTAGCGGCAGGGACCTCATGAACACTGAAGCTTTCTTT. Protein product: CSASGRDLMNTEAFF.

The rearrangement joins TRBV15 to TRBJ2-1; TRBD2 aligns across 7 bases. Trimming took 5 bases from V and 1 from J; bases not matched to a gene: 11. Germline CDR1 is LNHNV and CDR2 is YYDKDF (reference sequence). This CDR3 comprises 17 residues. The CDR3 region is CATSLREGPWSYNEQFF. The CDR3 nucleotides are TGTGCCACCAGCCTTAGGGAGGGACCATGGTCCTACAATGAGCAGTTCTTC.

This clonotype turned up a few times. The chain carries TRBV5-4 and TRBJ1-1, with TRBD1 matching over 9 bases. Germline V lookup: CDR1 SGHNT, CDR2 YYREEE (reference sequence). The length of the CDR3 is 14 residues. The trim removed 2 bases at V and 8 bases at J, leaving 7 bases unmatched. The CDR3 reads CASSFPGGQGEAFF. CDR3 sequence (DNA): TGTGCCAGCAGCTTTCCTGGGGGACAGGGAGAAGCTTTCTTT.

In its sample, this clonotype was seen many times. The chain recombines TRBV24-1 with TRBJ2-1; D is unresolved. The CDR3 contains 12 residues. From germline, CDR1 is KGHDR and CDR2 SFDVKD. V was trimmed by 7 bases and J by 4 bases, leaving 7 bases between them. CDR3 in amino acids: CATSQLYNEQFF. DNA for the CDR3: TGTGCCACCAGCCAACTTTACAATGAGCAGTTCTTC.

This clonotype appeared a few times. The chain recombines TRBV20-1 with TRBJ2-5; a possible D gene is TRBD2 (5 bases). Trimming stripped 3 bases from V and 0 bases from J, with 17 bases between. The germline V gene has CDR1 DFQATT and CDR2 SNEGSKA (reference sequence). This CDR3 region has 16 residues. CDR3: CSASRLAERYQETQYF. CDR3 DNA sequence: TGCAGTGCTAGCAGGCTAGCAGAGAGGTACCAAGAGACCCAGTACTTC.